These 17 T cell receptor beta chains came from one sample sequenced in a study of shared clonotypes between healthy human individuals. TCRdb's copy holds only in-frame clones and misses some; the assay was immunoSEQ multiplex PCR. The table lists a few million clones, around 93% of them singletons, with 0.37% in the top ten. Sequencing was carried out using naive CD4+ T cells from PBMCs. This sample's subset: CD45RA+ positively selected. The receptors were sampled from a man younger than 35 in good health. Some clones in this sample may be carry-over from other donors' samples.

V usage is TRBV15 and J usage is TRBJ1-2, with D hard to call. Germline V gene sequence: CDR1 LNHNV, CDR2 YYDKDF (reference sequence). CDR3 size: 14 residues. Between the trimmed V and J ends, which lost 3 bases and 5 bases, there was a span of 13 bases. The CDR3 sequence: CATSSIEHRYGYTF. CDR3 nucleotide sequence: TGTGCCACCAGCAGTATTGAACATAGATATGGCTACACCTTC.

V gene TRBV7-9 combines with J gene TRBJ2-3, with D possibly being TRBD1 (5 bases). Germline V gives CDR1 SEHNR, CDR2 FQNEAQ (reference sequence). The CDR3 is 14 amino acids. Trimming pared 7 bases from V and 1 base from J, leaving 12 bases between. CDR3 loop: CASNQGGGTDTQYF. CDR3 in DNA: TGTGCCAGCAACCAGGGTGGGGGCACAGATACGCAGTATTTT.

V and J are TRBV6-1 and TRBJ2-2; TRBD1 aligns across 9 bases. The germline V gene encodes CDR1 MNHNS and CDR2 SASEGT. V gave up 1 base and J gave up 7 bases; unmatched junction bases: 4. This CDR3 is 15 amino acids long. CDR3 sequence reads: CASSEGDRDGGELFF. CDR3 nucleotide sequence: TGTGCCAGCAGTGAAGGGGACAGGGACGGCGGGGAGCTGTTTTTT.

This clone was recorded once. Sequence at one end of the junction differs from germline and may be a read error. This CDR3 is also generated by other DNA sequences in the sample. The chain uses TRBV28 and TRBJ2-7, with D tentatively TRBD1 (5 bases). The CDR3 is made up of 13 amino acids. Germline V gives CDR1 MDHEN, CDR2 SYDVKM. CDR3 sequence (DNA): TGTGCCAGCAGCCTTATTAGGGGCTACGAGCAGTACTTT. This sequence encodes CASSLIRGYEQYF.

This chain links TRBV5-1 with TRBJ2-7; D could derive from TRBD1 or TRBD2 (6 bases each). Germline CDR1 is SGHRS and CDR2 is YFSETQ. The CDR3 is 14 residues long. Between the trimmed V and J ends, which lost 6 bases and 5 bases, there was a span of 18 bases. CDR3: CASNLGGGYDEQYF. The CDR3 DNA reads TGCGCCAGCAATCTAGGAGGGGGTTACGACGAGCAGTACTTC.

The chain has TRBV5-1 and TRBJ2-7; 7 positions match TRBD2. Germline assignment: CDR1 SGHRS and CDR2 YFSETQ. The CDR3 runs 15 residues. Trimming removed 1 base from V and 4 bases from J; junction bases left unmatched: 8. CDR3 DNA sequence: TGCGCCAGCAGCTTGCTGGCGGGAGAGGGTTACGAGCAGTACTTC. It yields the protein CASSLLAGEGYEQYF.

The rearrangement uses TRBV7-9 and TRBJ2-1, with D unclear. The V and J ends lost 5 bases and 0 bases respectively, with 17 bases between them. The CDR3 consists of 17 residues. Germline lookup yields CDR1 SEHNR and CDR2 FQNEAQ (reference sequence). The CDR3: CASSQSGSSPSYNEQFF. CDR3 coding DNA: TGTGCCAGCAGCCAGTCCGGGTCATCCCCCTCCTACAATGAGCAGTTCTTC.

The V and J genes are TRBV29-1 and TRBJ1-2; D perhaps matches TRBD1 (5 bases). The CDR3 has 15 amino acids. CDR1 and CDR2 from the germline V gene are SQVTM and ANQGSEA. The ends were cut back, 4 bases at V and 5 bases at J, with 20 bases in the middle. The CDR3 DNA reads TGCAGCGTTGGGGAGGATGGGGCATCCCTATATGGCTACACCTTC. This codes for CSVGEDGASLYGYTF.

Details on this clone: The sample contains more than one DNA sequence encoding this CDR3. This chain joins TRBV5-4 and TRBJ1-2; weak D call: TRBD1 (6 bases). Deletions cut 2 bases from V and 2 bases from J, with 7 bases between. The V gene's germline CDR1 is SGHNT and CDR2 YYREEE (reference sequence). The CDR3 sequence is 13 residues long. In nucleotides, the CDR3 is TGTGCCAGCAGCTTCGACAGGAACTATGGCTACACCTTC. Protein product: CASSFDRNYGYTF.

The CDR3 DNA sequence: TGCGCCAGCAGCTTTTCCGGGACAGGGGTTGATGATACGCAGTATTTT. Translation: CASSFSGTGVDDTQYF. The gene calls are TRBV5-1 and TRBJ2-3, with TRBD1 matching over 10 bases. The CDR3 is 16 residues long. The V gene end was trimmed by 2 bases and the J gene end by 6 bases; junction bases not matched to a gene: 9. The germline V gene has CDR1 SGHRS and CDR2 YFSETQ.

This clone was seen once. The rearrangement uses TRBV28 and TRBJ1-5; D ambiguous. The CDR3 spans 18 residues. V lost 5 bases to trimming and J lost 2 bases, with 22 bases between them. Germline V gene sequence: CDR1 MDHEN, CDR2 SYDVKM. This CDR3 is CASSAYHPGSVGNQPQHF. In DNA form, the CDR3 reads TGTGCCAGCAGTGCATACCACCCGGGGTCCGTTGGCAATCAGCCCCAGCATTTT.

V usage is TRBV10-2 and J usage is TRBJ2-1; tentatively, D is TRBD1 or TRBD2 (6 bases each). Germline V gives CDR1 WSHSY, CDR2 SAAADI. CDR3 length: 14 residues. The ends were cut back, 7 bases at V and 0 bases at J, with 10 bases in the middle. CDR3 sequence reads: CASTKGGSYNEQFF. The DNA of the CDR3 is TGCGCCAGCACAAAGGGGGGCTCCTACAATGAGCAGTTCTTC.

Points on this clone: Other DNA sequences in this specimen translate into the identical CDR3. The chain links TRBV11-2 to TRBJ1-3; no definite D call. Germline assignment: CDR1 SGHAT and CDR2 FQNNGV. The CDR3 runs 14 residues. V gave up 5 bases and J gave up 0 bases, with 8 bases separating them. The CDR3 bases are TGTGCCAGCAGCATAGGAATCTCTGGAAACACCATATATTTT. Encoded protein: CASSIGISGNTIYF.

The chain uses TRBV18 and TRBJ1-2; D not certain. The CDR3 runs to 18 residues. Trimming took 6 bases from V and 2 from J, leaving 25 bases between them. Germline V gives CDR1 KGHSH, CDR2 LQKENI. CDR3 in amino acids: CASSPGPRPNPINYGYTF. The DNA for the CDR3 is TGTGCCAGCTCCCCTGGACCGAGGCCTAACCCGATAAACTATGGCTACACCTTC.

The chain joins TRBV7-8 to TRBJ2-2; 7 nucleotides line up with TRBD2. This CDR3 spans 13 amino acids. Germline CDR1 and CDR2: SGHVS and FQNEAQ. The J segment lost 6 bases and the V segment lost 5 bases, leaving 3 bases of the junction unmatched. The CDR3 DNA sequence: TGTGCCAGCAGCACTGGACTAGCCGGGGAGCTGTTTTTT. This translates into CASSTGLAGELFF.

This clone was picked up one time. The CDR3 DNA reads TGCAGCGGTAAACAAGAGTACAATGAGCAGTTCTTC. This gives the protein CSGKQEYNEQFF. This sequence joins TRBV29-1 and TRBJ2-1; no clear D. Trimming pared 7 bases from V and 4 bases from J, leaving 11 bases between. Germline values: CDR1 SQVTM, CDR2 ANQGSEA. The CDR3 contains 12 residues.

In this sample, this clone turned up once. The J gene is TRBJ2-1, the V gene TRBV4-3; 10 nucleotides align to TRBD2. The CDR3 is 17 residues long. Germline-derived CDR1 and CDR2 are LGHNA and YSLEER. The V gene end was trimmed by 1 base and the J gene end by 6 bases; junction bases not matched to a gene: 9. Written as DNA, the CDR3 is TGCGCCAGCAGCCAAGTCGGCCTAGCGGGAGTGGGCAATGAGCAGTTCTTC. Residues: CASSQVGLAGVGNEQFF.